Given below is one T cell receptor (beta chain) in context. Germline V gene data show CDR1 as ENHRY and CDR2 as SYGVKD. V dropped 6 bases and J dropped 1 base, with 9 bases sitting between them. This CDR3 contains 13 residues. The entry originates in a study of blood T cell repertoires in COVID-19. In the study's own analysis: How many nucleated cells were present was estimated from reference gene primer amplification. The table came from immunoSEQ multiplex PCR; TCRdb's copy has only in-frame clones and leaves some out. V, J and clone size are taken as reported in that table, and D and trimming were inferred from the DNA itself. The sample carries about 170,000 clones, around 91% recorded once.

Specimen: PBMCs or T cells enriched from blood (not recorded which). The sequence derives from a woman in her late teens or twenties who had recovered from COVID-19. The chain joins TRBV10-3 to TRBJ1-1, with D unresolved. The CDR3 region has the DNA TGTGCCATCAGGTTAGCCACGAACACTGAAGCTTTCTTT. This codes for CAIRLATNTEAFF.